This T cell receptor (beta chain) originates from a study of blood T cell repertoires in COVID-19. Background on the study: Acute-phase and convalescent COVID-19 samples originated in the United States, Italy and Spain. Sources were T cells, B-cell-depleted T cells, or PBMCs; the material itself was cDNA or gDNA.

This clone turned up a few times. Study processing details: Amplification of reference gene primers was used by the study to estimate nucleated cell counts. Sequencing used immunoSEQ multiplex PCR; TCRdb keeps in-frame clones, though not all of them. The D gene and trimming were derived from the DNA, and the V and J assignments and clone size from that table. The sample yields about 210,000 clones, about 80% seen once. The specimen was peripheral blood. The source of this sequence is a man aged 60 to 75 with acute or convalescent COVID-19.

This chain's CDR3 is CATSDYLASEQFF. Here the CDR3 DNA reads TGTGCCACCAGTGATTACCTAGCGAGTGAGCAGTTCTTC. The chain uses TRBV24-1 and TRBJ2-1; tentatively, D is TRBD2 (6 bases). V lost 2 bases to trimming and J lost 9 bases, with 10 bases between them. Germline V CDR1 and CDR2: KGHDR, SFDVKD. The CDR3 consists of 13 residues.